This TCR beta chain was found in a study of blood T cell repertoires in COVID-19 (dated by TCRdb to the early 2020s). Broadly, across the study: Collaborator samples came from the United States, Italy and Spain and covered acute and convalescent phases of COVID-19. The prospective study material was composed of cDNA or gDNA derived from T cells, B-cell-depleted T cells, or PBMCs. Subjects who had been exposed to COVID-19, were actively infected with it, or had recovered from it provided the deeply sampled blood TCRbeta repertoires that made up the dataset. The repertoires were made available in a free public database intended to serve as a resource for research on the immune response to SARS-CoV-2. Samples came from the ongoing ImmuneRACE study (first 160 participants) plus 1,254 subjects from 6 global collaborators. The sample metadata nearly always contained a de-identified subject ID, COVID-19 status, age in years and sex. Where available, HLA class I and class II types were taken from metadata supplied by the sample provider and were not determined by assay-based typing.

About this clone: This receptor's antigen is unknown. Base qualities are not recorded, but no much larger clone differs from it by a single base.

General study outcomes and caveats: The quantity of clinical and demographic metadata differed by source and by participant and was supplied without curation.

TCRbeta CDR3 regions were amplified from genomic DNA using the immunoSEQ Assay, a bias-controlled multiplex PCR. The study's own analysis went as follows. Within the assay, amplification of reference gene primers was used to estimate how many nucleated cells each sample contained. Sequence reads were collapsed and filtered to measure the absolute abundance of every unique TCRbeta CDR3 rearrangement. For each sample, productive Simpson clonality was calculated as the square root of Simpson's diversity index over productive rearrangements. The clones in this table, taken by TCRdb from immuneACCESS, are in-frame only. Not every clone is retained; where verified, under half of the shortfall comes from an unresolved V gene, and the cause of the rest is unknown. V and J calls and clone size are those listed in that table; D and trimming were worked out from the DNA. The sample table shows under 250,000 clones, and 84% are seen once. The top ten clonotypes cover under 5% of the sample.

Collaborating institutions collected whole blood in K2EDTA tubes following their own protocols. For TCRbeta analysis, collaborators shipped samples as frozen whole blood, isolated PBMCs, or DNA extracted from either of those sample types. From cysteine to phenylalanine, the CDR3 is 11 amino acids long. This entry keeps only the CDR3 DNA: 33 bases, framed from base 1. CDR1 and CDR2, looked up from the germline V gene (reference sequence), are SEHNR and FQNEAQ. The germline ends are 17 bases apart after V is trimmed by 7 bases and J by 14 bases. This clonotype was obtained from a man aged 50 to 59 with active or convalescent COVID-19. The sequencing input was peripheral blood. The receptor chain draws on TRBV7-9 and TRBJ1-2, with a weak D call of TRBD1 (6 bases match). The CDR3 reads as follows: CASNSGDQTTF. The sequenced DNA: TGTGCCAGCAACTCAGGGGACCAAACGACCTTC.